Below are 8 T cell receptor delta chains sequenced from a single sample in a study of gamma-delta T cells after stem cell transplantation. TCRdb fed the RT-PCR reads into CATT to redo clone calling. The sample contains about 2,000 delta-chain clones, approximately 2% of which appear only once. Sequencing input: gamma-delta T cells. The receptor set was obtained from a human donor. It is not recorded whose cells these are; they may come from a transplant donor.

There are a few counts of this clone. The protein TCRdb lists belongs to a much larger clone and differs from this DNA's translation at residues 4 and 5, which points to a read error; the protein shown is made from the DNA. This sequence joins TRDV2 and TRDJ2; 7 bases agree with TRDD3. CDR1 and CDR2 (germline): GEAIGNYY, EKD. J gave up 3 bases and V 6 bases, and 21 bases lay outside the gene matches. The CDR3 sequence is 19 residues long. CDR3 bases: TGTGCCTGTAACGCCGTACTGGGGAGCAAGAGGTTTATGACAGCACAACTCTTCTTT. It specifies CACNAVLGSKRFMTAQLFF.

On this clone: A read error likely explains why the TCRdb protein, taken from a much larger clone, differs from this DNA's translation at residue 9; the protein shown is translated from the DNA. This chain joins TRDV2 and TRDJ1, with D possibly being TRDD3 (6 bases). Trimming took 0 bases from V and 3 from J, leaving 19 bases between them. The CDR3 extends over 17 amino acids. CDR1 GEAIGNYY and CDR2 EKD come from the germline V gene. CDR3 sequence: CACDTVGGRYAPDKLIF. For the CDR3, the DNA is TGTGCCTGTGACACCGTGGGTGGGAGATACGCACCCGATAAACTCATCTTT.

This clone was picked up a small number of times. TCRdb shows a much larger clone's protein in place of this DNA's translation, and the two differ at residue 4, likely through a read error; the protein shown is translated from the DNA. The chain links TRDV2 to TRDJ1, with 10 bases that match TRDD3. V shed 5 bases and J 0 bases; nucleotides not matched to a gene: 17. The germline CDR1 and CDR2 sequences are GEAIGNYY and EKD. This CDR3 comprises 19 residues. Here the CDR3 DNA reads TGTGCCTGTGGGCCCGTGGGGGATACCAAAGGTAGAGACACCGATAAACTCATCTTT. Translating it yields CACGPVGDTKGRDTDKLIF.

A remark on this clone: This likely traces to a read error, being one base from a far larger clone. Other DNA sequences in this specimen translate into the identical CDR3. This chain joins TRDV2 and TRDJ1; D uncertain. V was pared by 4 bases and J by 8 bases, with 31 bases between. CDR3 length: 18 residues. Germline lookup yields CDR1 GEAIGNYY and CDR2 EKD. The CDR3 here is CACDTAPGPYTLPRKLIF. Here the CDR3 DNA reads TGTGCCTGTGATACCGCACCCGGGCCCTATACCCTCCCGCGCAAACTCATCTTT.

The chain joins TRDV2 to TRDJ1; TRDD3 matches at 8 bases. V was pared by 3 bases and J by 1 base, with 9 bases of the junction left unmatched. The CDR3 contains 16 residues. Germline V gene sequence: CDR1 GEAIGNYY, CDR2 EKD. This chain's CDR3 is CACDLLGGSSTDKLIF. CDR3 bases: TGTGCCTGTGACCTCCTTGGGGGATCTTCCACCGATAAACTCATCTTT.

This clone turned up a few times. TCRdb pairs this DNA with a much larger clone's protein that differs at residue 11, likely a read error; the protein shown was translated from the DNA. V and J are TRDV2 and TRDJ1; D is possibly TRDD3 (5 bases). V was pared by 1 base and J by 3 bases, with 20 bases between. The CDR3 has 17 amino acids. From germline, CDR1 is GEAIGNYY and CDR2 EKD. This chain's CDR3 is CACDTIPQRGFSDKLIF. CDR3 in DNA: TGTGCCTGTGACACAATCCCTCAGCGGGGGTTTTCCGATAAACTCATCTTT.

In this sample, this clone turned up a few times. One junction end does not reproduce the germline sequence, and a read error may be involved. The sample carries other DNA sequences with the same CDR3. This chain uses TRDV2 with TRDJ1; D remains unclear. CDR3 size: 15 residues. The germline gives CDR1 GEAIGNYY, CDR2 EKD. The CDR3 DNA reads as TGTGCCTGCGACACCTTGGGACATAACACTGATAAACTCATCTTT. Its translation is CACDTLGHNTDKLIF.

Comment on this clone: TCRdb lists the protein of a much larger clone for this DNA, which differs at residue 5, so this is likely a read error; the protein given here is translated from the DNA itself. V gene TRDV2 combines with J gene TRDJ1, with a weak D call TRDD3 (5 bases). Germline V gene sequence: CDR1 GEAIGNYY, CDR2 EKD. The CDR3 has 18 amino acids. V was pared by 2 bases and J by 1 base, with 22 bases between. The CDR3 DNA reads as TGTGCCTGTGACAGTGTTGTACTCGGGGGTTTGGCCACCGATAAACTCATCTTT. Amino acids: CACDSVVLGGLATDKLIF.